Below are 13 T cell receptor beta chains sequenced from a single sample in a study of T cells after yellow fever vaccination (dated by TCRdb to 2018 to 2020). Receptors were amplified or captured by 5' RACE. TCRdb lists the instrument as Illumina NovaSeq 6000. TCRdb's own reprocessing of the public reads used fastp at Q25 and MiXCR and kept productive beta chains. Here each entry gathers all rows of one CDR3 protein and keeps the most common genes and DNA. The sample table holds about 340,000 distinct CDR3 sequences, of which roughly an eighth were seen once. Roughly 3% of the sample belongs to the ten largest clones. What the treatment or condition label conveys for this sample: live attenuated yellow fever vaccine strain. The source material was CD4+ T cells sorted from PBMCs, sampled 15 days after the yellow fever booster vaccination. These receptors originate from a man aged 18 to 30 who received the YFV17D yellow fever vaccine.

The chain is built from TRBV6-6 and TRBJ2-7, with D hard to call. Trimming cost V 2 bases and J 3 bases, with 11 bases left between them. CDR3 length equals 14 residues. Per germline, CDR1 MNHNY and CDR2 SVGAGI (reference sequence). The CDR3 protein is CASSYGVQSYEQYF. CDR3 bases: TGTGCCAGCAGTTACGGGGTACAAAGCTACGAGCAGTACTTC.

Here the CDR3 reads CASSGGAFYEQYF. CDR3 in DNA: TGTGCCAGCAGTGGCGGGGCCTTCTACGAGCAGTACTTC. The gene calls are TRBV25-1 and TRBJ2-7, with D perhaps matching TRBD2 (6 bases). Germline loops: CDR1 MGHDK, CDR2 SYGVNS. V lost 4 bases, J lost 3 bases, and 10 bases lay in between. The CDR3 totals 13 residues.

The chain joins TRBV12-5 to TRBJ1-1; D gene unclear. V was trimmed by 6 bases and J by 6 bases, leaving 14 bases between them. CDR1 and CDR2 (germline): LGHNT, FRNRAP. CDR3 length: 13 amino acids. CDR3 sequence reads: CASGSHQVAEAFF. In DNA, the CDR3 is TGTGCTAGTGGCTCCCACCAAGTCGCTGAAGCTTTCTTT.

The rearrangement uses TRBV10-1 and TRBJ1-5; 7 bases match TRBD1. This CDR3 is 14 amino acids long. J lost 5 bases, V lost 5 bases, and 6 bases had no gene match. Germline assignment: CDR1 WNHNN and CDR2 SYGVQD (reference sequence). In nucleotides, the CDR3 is TGCGCCAGCAGTCCCCAGGGGGTCTATCAGCCCCAGCATTTT. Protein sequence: CASSPQGVYQPQHF.

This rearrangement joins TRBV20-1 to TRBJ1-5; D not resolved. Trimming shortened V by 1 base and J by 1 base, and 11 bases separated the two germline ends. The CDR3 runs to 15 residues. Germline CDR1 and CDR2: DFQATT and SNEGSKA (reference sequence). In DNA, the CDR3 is TGCAGTGCTAGAGTACCCGGAGGGAGCAATCAGCCCCAGCATTTT. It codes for CSARVPGGSNQPQHF.

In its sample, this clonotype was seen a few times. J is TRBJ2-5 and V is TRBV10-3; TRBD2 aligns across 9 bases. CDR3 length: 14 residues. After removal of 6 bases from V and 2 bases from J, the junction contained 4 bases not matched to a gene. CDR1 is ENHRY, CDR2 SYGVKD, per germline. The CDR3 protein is CAIRSSGGQETQYF. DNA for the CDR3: TGTGCCATCAGAAGTAGCGGGGGTCAAGAGACCCAGTACTTC.

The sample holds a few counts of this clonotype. CDR3 bases: TGTGCCAGCAGCACCAGGGGCGCCGGGGAGCTGTTTTTT. It yields the protein CASSTRGAGELFF. The chain links TRBV11-3 to TRBJ2-2; tentative D call: TRBD1 (6 bases). Germline CDR1 reads SGHNT; CDR2 reads YENEEA. The CDR3 runs to 13 residues. V was shortened by 5 bases and J by 6 bases, with 10 bases between the two germline ends. The entire variable domain, with the rest obtained from reference TRBV11-3 and TRBJ2-2, is as follows: EAGVVQSPRYKIIEKKQPVAFWCNPISGHNTLYWYLQNLGQGPELLIRYENEEAVDDSQLPKDRFSAERLKGVDSTLKIQPAELGDSAVYLCASSTRGAGELFFGEGSRLTVL.

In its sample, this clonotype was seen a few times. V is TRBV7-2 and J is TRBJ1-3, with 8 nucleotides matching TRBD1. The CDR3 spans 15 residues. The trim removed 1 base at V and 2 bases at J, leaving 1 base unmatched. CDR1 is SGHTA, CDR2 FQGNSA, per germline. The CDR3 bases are TGTGCCAGCAGCTTAGGGGGACAGGCTGGAAACACCATATATTTT. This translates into CASSLGGQAGNTIYF. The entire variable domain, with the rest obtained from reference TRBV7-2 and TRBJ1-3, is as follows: GAGVSQSPSNKVTEKGKDVELRCDPISGHTALYWYRQSLGQGLEFLIYFQGNSAPDKSGLPSDRFSAERTGGSVSTLTIQRTQQEDSAVYLCASSLGGQAGNTIYFGEGSWLTVV.

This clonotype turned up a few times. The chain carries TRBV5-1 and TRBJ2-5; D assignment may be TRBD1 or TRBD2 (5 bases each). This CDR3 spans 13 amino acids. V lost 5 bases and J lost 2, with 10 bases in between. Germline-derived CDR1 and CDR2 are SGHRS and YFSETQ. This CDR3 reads CASRQGTQETQYF. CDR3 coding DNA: TGCGCCAGCAGGCAAGGGACGCAAGAGACCCAGTACTTC.

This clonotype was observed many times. CDR3 coding DNA: TGTGCCACCAGTGATTCCCCGAGTTTATGGACGCAGTTCTTC. It translates to CATSDSPSLWTQFF. The chain recombines TRBV24-1 with TRBJ2-1; no definite D call. The V gene lost 2 bases and the J gene lost 12 bases, with 16 bases spanning the gap. The CDR3 contains 14 residues. The germline V gene has CDR1 KGHDR and CDR2 SFDVKD.

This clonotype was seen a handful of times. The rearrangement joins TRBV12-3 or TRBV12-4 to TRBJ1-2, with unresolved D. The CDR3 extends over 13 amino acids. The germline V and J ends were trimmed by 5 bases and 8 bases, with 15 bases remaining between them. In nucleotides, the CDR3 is TGTGCCAGCAGTCTCGGTACCAACGGGGGCTACACCTTC. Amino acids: CASSLGTNGGYTF.

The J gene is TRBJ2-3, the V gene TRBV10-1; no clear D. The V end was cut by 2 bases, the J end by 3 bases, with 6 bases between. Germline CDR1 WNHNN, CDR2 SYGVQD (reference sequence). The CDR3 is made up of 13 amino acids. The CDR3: CASSEELTDTQYF. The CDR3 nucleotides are TGCGCCAGCAGTGAGGAACTGACAGATACGCAGTATTTT.

This chain's CDR3 is CASSPRRPIYEQYV. As DNA, the CDR3 is TGTGCCAGCAGCCCCCGACGCCCCATCTACGAGCAGTACGTC. The chain uses TRBV7-6 and TRBJ2-7; no firm D call. The V and J ends lost 5 bases and 3 bases respectively, with 14 bases between them. The CDR3 spans 14 residues. The V gene's germline CDR1 is SGHVS and CDR2 FNYEAQ.